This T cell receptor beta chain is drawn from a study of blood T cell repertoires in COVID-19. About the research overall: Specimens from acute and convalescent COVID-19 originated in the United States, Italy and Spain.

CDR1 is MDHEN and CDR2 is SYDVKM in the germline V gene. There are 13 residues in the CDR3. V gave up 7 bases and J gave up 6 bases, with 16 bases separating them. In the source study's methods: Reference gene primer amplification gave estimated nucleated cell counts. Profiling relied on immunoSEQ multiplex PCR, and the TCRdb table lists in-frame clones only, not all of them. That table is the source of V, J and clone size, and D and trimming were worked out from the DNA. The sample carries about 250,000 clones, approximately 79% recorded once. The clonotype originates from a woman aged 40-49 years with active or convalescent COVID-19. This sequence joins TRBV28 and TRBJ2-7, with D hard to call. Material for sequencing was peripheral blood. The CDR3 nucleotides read TGTGCCAGCACCTATCAAGTCCCGTCCGAGCAGTACTTC. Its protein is CASTYQVPSEQYF.